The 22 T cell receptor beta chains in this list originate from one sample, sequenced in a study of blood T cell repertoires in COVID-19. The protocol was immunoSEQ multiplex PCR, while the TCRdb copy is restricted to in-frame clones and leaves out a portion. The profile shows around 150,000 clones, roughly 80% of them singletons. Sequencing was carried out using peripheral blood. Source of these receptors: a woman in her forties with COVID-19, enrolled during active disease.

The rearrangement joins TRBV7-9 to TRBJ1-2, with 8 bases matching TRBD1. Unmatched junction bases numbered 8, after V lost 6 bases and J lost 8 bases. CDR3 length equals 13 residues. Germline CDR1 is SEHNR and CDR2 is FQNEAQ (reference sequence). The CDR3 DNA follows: TGTGCCAGCAGACATATTGACAGGGGAGGCTACACCTTC. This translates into CASRHIDRGGYTF.

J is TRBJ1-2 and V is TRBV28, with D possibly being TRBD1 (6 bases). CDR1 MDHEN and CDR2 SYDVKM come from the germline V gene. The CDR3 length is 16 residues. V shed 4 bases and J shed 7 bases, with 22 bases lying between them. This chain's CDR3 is CASSSIGRGALGGYTF. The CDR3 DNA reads TGTGCCAGCAGTTCAATCGGACGGGGGGCTCTGGGTGGCTACACCTTC.

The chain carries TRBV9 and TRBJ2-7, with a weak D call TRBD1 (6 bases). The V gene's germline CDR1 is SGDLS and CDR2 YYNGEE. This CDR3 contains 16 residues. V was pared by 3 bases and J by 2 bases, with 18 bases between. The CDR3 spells CASSAAGTRIPYEQYF. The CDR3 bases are TGTGCCAGCAGCGCCGCCGGGACAAGGATCCCCTACGAGCAGTACTTC.

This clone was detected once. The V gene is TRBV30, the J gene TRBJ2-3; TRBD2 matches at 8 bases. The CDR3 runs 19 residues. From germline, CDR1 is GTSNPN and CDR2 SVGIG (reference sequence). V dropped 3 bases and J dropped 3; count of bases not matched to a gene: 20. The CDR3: CAWSLGTEGLASTTDTQYF. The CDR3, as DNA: TGTGCCTGGAGCCTCGGGACTGAAGGACTAGCCTCTACAACAGATACGCAGTATTTT.

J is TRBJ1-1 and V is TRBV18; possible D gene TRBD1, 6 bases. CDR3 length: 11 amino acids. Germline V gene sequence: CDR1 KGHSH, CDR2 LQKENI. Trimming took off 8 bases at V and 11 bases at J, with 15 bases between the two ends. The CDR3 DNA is TGTGCCAGCGCCTGGGGGCATGATGCTTTCTTT. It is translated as CASAWGHDAFF.

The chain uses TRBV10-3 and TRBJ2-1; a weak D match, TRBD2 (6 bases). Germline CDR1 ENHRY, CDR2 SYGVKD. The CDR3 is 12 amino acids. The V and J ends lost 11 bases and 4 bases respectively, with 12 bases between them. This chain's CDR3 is CASGAEYNEQFF. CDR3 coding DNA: TGTGCCTCGGGAGCGGAGTACAATGAGCAGTTCTTC.

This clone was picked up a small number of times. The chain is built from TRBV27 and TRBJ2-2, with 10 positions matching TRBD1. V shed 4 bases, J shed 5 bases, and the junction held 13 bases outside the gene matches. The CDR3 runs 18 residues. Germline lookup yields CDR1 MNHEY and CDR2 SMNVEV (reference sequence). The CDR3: CASSSEPPGQGFTGELFF. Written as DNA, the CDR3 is TGTGCCAGCAGTTCCGAACCGCCGGGACAGGGGTTTACCGGGGAGCTGTTTTTT.

CDR3 loop: CAIRSRVDVRGEQFF. CDR3 DNA sequence: TGTGCCATTAGGAGTAGGGTGGACGTCCGGGGTGAGCAGTTCTTC. The chain combines TRBV27 with TRBJ2-1; perhaps TRBD2 as D (5 bases). With 10 bases removed from V and 9 bases from J, the gap between germline ends came to 25 bases. This CDR3 contains 15 residues. CDR1 is MNHEY, CDR2 SMNVEV, per germline (reference sequence).

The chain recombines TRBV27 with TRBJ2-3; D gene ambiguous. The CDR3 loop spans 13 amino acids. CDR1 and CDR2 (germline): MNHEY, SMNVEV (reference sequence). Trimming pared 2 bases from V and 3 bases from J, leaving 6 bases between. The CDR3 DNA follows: TGTGCCAGCAGTTTAGGAGTTACAGATACGCAGTATTTT. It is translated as CASSLGVTDTQYF.

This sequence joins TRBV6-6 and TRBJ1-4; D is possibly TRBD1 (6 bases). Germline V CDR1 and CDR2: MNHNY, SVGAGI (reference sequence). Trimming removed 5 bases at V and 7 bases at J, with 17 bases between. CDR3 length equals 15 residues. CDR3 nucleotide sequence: TGTGCCAGCAGTCGATCGGGGGGGCTCGGTGAAAAACTGTTTTTT. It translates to CASSRSGGLGEKLFF.

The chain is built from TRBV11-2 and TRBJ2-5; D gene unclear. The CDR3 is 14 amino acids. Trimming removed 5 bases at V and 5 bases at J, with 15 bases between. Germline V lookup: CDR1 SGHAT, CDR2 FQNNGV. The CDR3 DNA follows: TGTGCCAGCAGCGCCTCGACTCCTCAGGAGACCCAGTACTTC. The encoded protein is CASSASTPQETQYF.

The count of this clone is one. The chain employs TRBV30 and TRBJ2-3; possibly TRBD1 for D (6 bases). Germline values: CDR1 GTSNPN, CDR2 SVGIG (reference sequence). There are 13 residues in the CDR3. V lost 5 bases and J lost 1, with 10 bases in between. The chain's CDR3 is CAWDWTGTDTQYF. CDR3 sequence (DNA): TGTGCCTGGGACTGGACAGGCACAGATACGCAGTATTTT.

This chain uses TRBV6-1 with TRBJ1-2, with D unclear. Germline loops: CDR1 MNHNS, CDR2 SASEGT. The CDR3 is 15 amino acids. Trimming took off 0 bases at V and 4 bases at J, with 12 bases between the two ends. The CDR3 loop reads CASSEAGSGPYGYTF. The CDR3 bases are TGTGCCAGCAGTGAAGCGGGCAGTGGCCCCTATGGCTACACCTTC.

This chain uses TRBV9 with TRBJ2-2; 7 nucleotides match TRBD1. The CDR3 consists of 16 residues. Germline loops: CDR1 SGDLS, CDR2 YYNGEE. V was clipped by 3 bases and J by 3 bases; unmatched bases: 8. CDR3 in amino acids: CASSGTGTVDTGELFF. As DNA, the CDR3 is TGTGCCAGCAGCGGAACCGGGACAGTTGACACCGGGGAGCTGTTTTTT. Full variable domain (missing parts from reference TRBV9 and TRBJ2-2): DSGVTQTPKHLITATGQRVTLRCSPRSGDLSVYWYQQSLDQGLQFLIQYYNGEERAKGNILERFSAQQFPDLHSELNLSSLELGDSALYFCASSGTGTVDTGELFFGEGSRLTVL.

Here the CDR3 reads CASSLVVSSRDEQFF. The DNA of the CDR3 is TGTGCCAGCAGCTTAGTAGTGTCATCTCGGGATGAGCAGTTCTTC. The chain combines TRBV11-2 with TRBJ2-1; D is unclear. The germline CDR1 and CDR2 sequences are SGHAT and FQNNGV. Trimming took 1 base from V and 8 from J, leaving 15 bases between them. The CDR3 consists of 15 residues.

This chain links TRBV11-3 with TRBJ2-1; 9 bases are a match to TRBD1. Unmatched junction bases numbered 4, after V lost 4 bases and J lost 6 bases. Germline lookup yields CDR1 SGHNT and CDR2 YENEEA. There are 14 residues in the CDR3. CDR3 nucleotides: TGTGCCAGCAGCTCGGGACAGGGAGTCAATGAGCAGTTCTTC. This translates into CASSSGQGVNEQFF.

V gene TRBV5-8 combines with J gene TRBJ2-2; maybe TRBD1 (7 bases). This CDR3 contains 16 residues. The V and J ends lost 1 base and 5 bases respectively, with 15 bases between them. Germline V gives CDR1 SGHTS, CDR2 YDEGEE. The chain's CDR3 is CASSLRQGGFTGELFF. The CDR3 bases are TGTGCCAGCAGCTTGAGGCAGGGGGGTTTTACCGGGGAGCTGTTTTTT.

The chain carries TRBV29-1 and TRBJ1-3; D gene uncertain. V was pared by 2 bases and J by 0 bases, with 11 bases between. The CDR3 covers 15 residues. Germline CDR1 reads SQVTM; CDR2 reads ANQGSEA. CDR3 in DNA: TGCAGCGTTGAACCCCTCCGGGACTCTGGAAACACCATATATTTT. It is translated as CSVEPLRDSGNTIYF.

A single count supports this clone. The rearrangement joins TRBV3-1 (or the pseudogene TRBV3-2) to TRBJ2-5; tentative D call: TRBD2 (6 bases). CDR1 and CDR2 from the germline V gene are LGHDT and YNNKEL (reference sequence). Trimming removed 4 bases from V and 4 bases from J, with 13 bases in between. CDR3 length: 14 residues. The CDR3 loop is CASSPRTGVETQYF. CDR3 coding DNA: TGTGCCAGCAGCCCTCGGACGGGGGTAGAGACCCAGTACTTC.

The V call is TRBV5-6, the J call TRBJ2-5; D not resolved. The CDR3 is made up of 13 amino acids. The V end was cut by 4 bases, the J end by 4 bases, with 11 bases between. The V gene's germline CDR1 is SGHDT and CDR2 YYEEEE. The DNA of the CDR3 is TGTGCCAGCAGCGGGCAGAGAGTAGAGACCCAGTACTTC. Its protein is CASSGQRVETQYF.

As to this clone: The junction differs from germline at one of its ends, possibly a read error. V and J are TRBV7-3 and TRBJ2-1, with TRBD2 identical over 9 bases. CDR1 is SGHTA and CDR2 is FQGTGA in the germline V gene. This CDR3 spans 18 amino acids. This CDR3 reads CASSLNKAGGLAYNEQFF. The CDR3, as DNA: TGTGCCAGCAGTTTAAATAAAGCGGGGGGCCTCGCCTACAATGAGCAGTTCTTC. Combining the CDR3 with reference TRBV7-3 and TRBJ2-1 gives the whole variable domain GAGVSQTPSNKVTEKGKYVELRCDPISGHTALYWYRQSLGQGPEFLIYFQGTGAADDSGLPNDRFFAVRPEGSVSTLKIQRTERGDSAVYLCASSLNKAGGLAYNEQFFGPGTRLTVL.

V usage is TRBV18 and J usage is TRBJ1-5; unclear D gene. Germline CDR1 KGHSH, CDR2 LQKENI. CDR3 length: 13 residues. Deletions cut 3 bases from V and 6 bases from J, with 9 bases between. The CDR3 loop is CASSPGRSQPQHF. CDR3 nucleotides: TGTGCCAGCTCACCGGGGAGGAGTCAGCCCCAGCATTTT.